This is a list of T cell receptor beta chains from one sample in a study of blood T cells in healthy people across ages. TCRdb independently ran MiXCR on the 5' RACE reads; one entry per CDR3 protein. The sample carries about 560,000 distinct CDR3 sequences, over 25% recorded once. This sample also appeared in a second study, on T cells of mothers and their children.

Input material: blood. The receptor source for this set is a boy aged 2 to 9 in good health. CDR3s include the opening cysteine and the closing phenylalanine or tryptophan. A D gene is named only where the DNA matches it firmly.

TRBV7-7 TRBD1 CASSSQTGGYEKLFF
TRBV7-8 TRBD2 CASSFRLATTETQYF
TRBV11-2 . CASSRTGSGNTIYF
TRBV7-6 . CASSSTIRSSGNTIYF
TRBV28 TRBD1 CASSRTGRSNGYTF
TRBV7-9 . CASSHPGPAASETQYF
TRBV7-2 . CASSPSTGAYGYTF
TRBV3-1 . CASSQAGAYNEQFF
TRBV27 . CASSFEFNGNSPLHF
TRBV27 . CASSFASQGSYTF
TRBV10-3 . CAISAGLGWDTEAFF
TRBV5-1 . CASSLGSVNTGELFF
TRBV13 TRBD1 CASSQTGPQETQYF
TRBV30 . CAWRVTRLAYNEQFF
TRBV28 . CASSSPLALGVYNEQFF
TRBV20-1 TRBD2 CSATPEGGGFTGETQYF
TRBV6-6 TRBD2 CASSPGGSGETQYF
TRBV28 . CASSVGSGSWDGEQFF
TRBV4-1 . CASSQEGTASSYNEQFF
TRBV4-2 . CASSPTAYGDRSYEQYF
TRBV4-1 TRBD1 CASSGGQGAGQPQHF
TRBV28 TRBD2 CASSSLGEGLAQYF
TRBV29-1 . CSVEGGLYNEQFF
TRBV27 . CASSLGGSGNTIYF
TRBV7-9 TRBD2 CASSPPLAGRVGNEQFF
TRBV3-1 . CASSQGAVEQFF